These T cell receptor beta chains were read from a single sample in a study of beta chain features in type 1 diabetes. TCRdb's table, derived via immunoSEQ multiplex PCR, lists solely in-frame clones and lacks some. Among some 190,000 clones, about 7.8% were seen once, and the ten largest hold roughly 0.97%. The sequencing input was central memory CD4+ T cells from blood. The receptors shown here come from a woman aged 40 to 49 with type 1 diabetes. Both conserved end residues are part of each CDR3.

J gene | V gene | CDR3 protein
TRBJ2-5 | TRBV9 | CASSRTGMETQYF
TRBJ2-7 | TRBV27 | CASRLQGTGEQYF
TRBJ2-1 | TRBV11-1 | CASSFLRGLAGIEQFF
TRBJ2-6 | TRBV5-1 | CATTTGPGASGANVLTF
TRBJ2-3 | TRBV15 | CATSGLATDTQYF
TRBJ1-1 | TRBV19 | CASRDQGGLWGTEAFF
TRBJ1-1 | TRBV30 | CAGNQGITEAFF
TRBJ1-5 | TRBV25-1 | CASSDYSDNQPQHF
TRBJ2-3 | TRBV4-3 | CASSQDSGGADTQYF
TRBJ1-3 | TRBV6-5 | CASSYSAALGNTIYF
TRBJ2-1 | TRBV5-1 | CASSSSGELNNEQFF
TRBJ2-5 | TRBV6-5 | CASSPRGSETQYF
TRBJ2-7 | TRBV18 | CASSPSQGYEQYF
NA | TRBV5-1 | CASSLGQVGDEQYF
TRBJ1-2 | TRBV6-5 | CASSTGSLYGYTF
TRBJ2-2 | TRBV5-4 | CASSLGVAGAYTGELFF
TRBJ2-1 | TRBV9 | CASSPSSGTSGRENEQFF
TRBJ2-3 | TRBV9 | CASSENVGQSTDTQYF
TRBJ1-5 | TRBV9 | CASSPGQGLAGSNQPQHF
TRBJ2-5 | TRBV2 | CASSEGITSGRGEAQYF
TRBJ2-7 | TRBV4-3 | CASSRTGSGYEQYF
TRBJ2-2 | TRBV9 | CASSVVGSGTGELFF